This T cell receptor beta chain was sequenced during a study of cytomegalovirus exposure and HLA in healthy donors (dated by TCRdb to 2017 to 2019). For context, the study as a whole: According to an earlier analysis of 587 of the donors, 150 million to 200 million T cells yielded 100 million or so unique TCR beta sequences and approximately 280 Gb of sequence data. An early release covering 550 to 650 HLA-typed donors comprised 300 to 350 gigabases of sequencing data and around 86 million unique TCR sequences. The genetic ancestry cluster associated with self-reported Caucasian donors included around 76% of the approximately 410 genotyped donors. The aim of the study was to test whether cataloging public T cell receptors could identify signatures of past pathogen exposure. The study used immunosequencing to profile the T cell repertoires of more than 650 subjects and linked those repertoires to cytomegalovirus serostatus. A separate validation cohort of roughly 130 different subjects was used in addition to the 666-subject first cohort. The study combined high-throughput TCR immunosequencing, statistical association of individual TCRs with disease status, and machine learning to predict cytomegalovirus infection status. A later analysis re-analyzed previously published TCR beta repertoires from about 600 donors and added high-resolution HLA genotyping to study TCR occurrence patterns. Rather than using new phenotypic data, the later analysis identified candidate immune exposures from TCR beta sequences and from how often those sequences occurred across donors. To decide whether each TCR beta V gene segment behaved as functional or pseudogenic, an earlier analysis of some 600 of the donors relied on high-throughput TCR beta sequencing. Alongside the repertoire data, information on donor age, sex, ethnicity and CMV serostatus was compiled. Genome-wide SNP genotypes for about 65% of the roughly 670 donors were used in a later genetic analysis, which treated that subset as a discovery cohort. All discovery cohort repertoires had been generated using a single sequencing platform. Class I and class II HLA loci were covered by the typing at four-digit resolution. Typing coverage varied by locus: roughly 629-640 donors for A, B, C, DRB1 and DQB1; around 560 for DQA1; approximately 570 for DPA1; about 450 for DPB1. Because of strong linkage in the cohort, five DR-DQ haplotypes were treated as single units for association and clustering. Among 398 genotyped donors of the cohort, an average of roughly 230,000 unique TCR beta nucleotide sequences was sequenced per donor, of which about 18% were non-productive.

The cohort was made up of 666 healthy bone marrow donors. At the time of sampling, every cohort member was nominally healthy, though immune exposures that went unrecorded were likely present. The donor tested CMV seronegative and was one of the 352 seronegative cohort members. Each donor provided a peripheral blood sample, and peripheral blood mononuclear cells were used for TCR beta sequencing. The Qiagen DNeasy Blood Extraction Kit was used to extract genomic DNA from the blood cell samples. Receptors were amplified or captured by the immunoSEQ multiplex PCR assay. A mixture of 60 forward primers for TCR Vbeta segments and 13 reverse primers for TCR Jbeta segments was used in the multiplex PCR. The CDR3 region of rearranged TCR beta genes was amplified from genomic DNA by a multiplex PCR assay. The amplified TCR beta libraries were sequenced on the Illumina HiSeq System as 87-base-pair reads. Concerning the study's data processing: A later analysis counted about 76 million unique TCR beta chains across the 670 or so repertoires, and 10 million to 12 million of these chains were shared by at least two donors. Raw reads were error-corrected and collapsed into unique sequences with a nearest-neighbor algorithm that merged closely related sequences to remove PCR and sequencing errors. To assign V, D and J gene segments, CDR3 sequences were aligned to IMGT reference sequences. For a sequence to be retained, at least a six-nucleotide match to both a V gene segment and a J gene segment was required. Rearrangements were called productive when the CDR3 lacked stop codons and stayed in frame with V and J; all others were non-productive. CDR3 was defined according to IMGT convention as the region running from the second conserved V-encoded cysteine to the conserved J-encoded phenylalanine. The earlier analysis of about 530 of the donors excluded any sequence lacking an unambiguous match to a single V gene segment. An earlier analysis of 500 to 600 of the donors classified V segments as functional when productive rearrangements were above 56.7% and as segregating when the standard deviation between donors was above 5%. A statistical classification framework was built to diagnose cytomegalovirus status from the catalog of TCR beta chain sequences. A later analysis assigned V and J genes by comparing TCR nucleotide sequences with IMGT/GENE-DB human TR gene sequences. In a later analysis, CDR3 sequences and most-parsimonious VDJ recombination scenarios were assigned using the TCRdist pipeline. In a later analysis, each TCR beta chain was defined by its CDR3 amino acid sequence together with its V-gene family, and reads lacking a unique V-gene family were excluded. In a later analysis, nearly 600 highly shared, low-generation-probability nucleotide sequences were removed to address suspected cross-contamination and a sequencing artifact. In a later analysis, a clonal expansion index for each public chain was calculated from normalized within-repertoire ranks of inferred template counts. A later analysis computed generation probabilities with a VDJ recombination model fitted to out-of-frame rearrangements, and checked the results against IGoR. In a later analysis, hypergeometric tests were used to score TCR-TCR, TCR-HLA and TCR-CMV co-occurrence, with a repertoire-size bias correction applied to TCR pairs. To estimate false discovery rates, a later analysis permuted the HLA or CMV assignments 20 times. In a later analysis, co-occurring TCRs were grouped using DBSCAN, with TCRdist sequence similarity added in when clustering inside HLA-allele-positive subsets. Co-occurrence clustering excluded repertoires with fewer than 30,000 or more than 120,000 public chains, plus five with anomalous nucleotide sharing. This immuneACCESS table, as held by TCRdb, lists in-frame sequences with V and J called but not all clones. Of the missing ones, under half trace to an unresolved V gene in checked studies; the others have no known cause. The DNA was the basis for D and trimming; V, J and clone size are from that table. The sample records tens of thousands of clones, 75% to 80% of which are singletons. In total, the top ten clones hold 3.7% of the sample.

Points the paper makes about the study in general: In this cohort, only TCR beta chains were sequenced, and detectable features were limited by the absence of alpha or paired-chain data. Most TCR sequences were observed very rarely across donors, whereas some public TCRs were present in many individuals. A further reported finding was that TCR beta sequences accurately predicted the HLA-A and HLA-B alleles for most subjects in the first cohort. A cluster of highly shared sequence variants was judged likely to be a technical artifact of the sequencing pipeline. A total of fewer than 200 TCR beta chains were listed by the study as associated with cytomegalovirus. In a later analysis, HLA-associated TCR beta chains showed more clonal expansion and lower generation probabilities than non-associated chains that were equally common. Because HLA typing was missing for some donors at each locus, association tests included only the typed subset. In an earlier analysis of approximately 590 of the donors, most TCR beta V segments appeared in productive rearrangements about 90% or about 30% of the time, broadly matching IMGT annotations. Immune exposure information for the cohort was limited to CMV serostatus. V-gene and J-gene trimming of TCR beta chains was associated with a missense DCLRE1C variant in a later genetic analysis, and the association was replicated in an independent cohort. Linkage disequilibrium might explain the correlated functional status among segregating V segments, but an unknown experimental factor could not be ruled out. A few of the identified cytomegalovirus-associated TCR beta chains were confirmed in vitro to be specific for cytomegalovirus antigens. Several of the top co-occurrence clusters appeared to be linked to parvovirus B19, influenza, CMV and Epstein-Barr virus, according to a later analysis. Sequencing depth was assumed to be roughly uniform across donors in the presence/absence analyses, though that assumption may not hold. The earlier analysis of nearly 600 of the donors excluded seventeen rarely observed V segments, including chromosome 9 orphons, because counts were too low. Most CMV-associated TCR beta chains appeared to be HLA-restricted in a later analysis, and the HLA associations seemed to be driven largely by CMV exposure. When HLA alleles, especially DR and DQ, strongly co-occurred, attributing TCR associations to individual alleles was difficult. The authors suggested that the approach could potentially be generalized to other disease states and immunological phenotypes. According to a later analysis, TCR association rates differed among HLA loci, with DRB1 alleles showing the most associated TCRs and HLA-C alleles showing the fewest. At a false discovery rate of 0.05, a later analysis linked some 18,000 TCR beta sequences to specific HLA alleles. In a later genetic analysis, fewer N-insertions in productive TCRs were reported among donors in an Asian-associated ancestry cluster than the approximately 630-donor mean. The classifier was reported to diagnose cytomegalovirus status with high specificity and sensitivity in both the original and validation cohorts.

Only one count was recorded for this clone. This receptor's antigen is unknown. No qualities accompany the bases; no much larger clone lies one base away. Sequenced sample: PBMCs. The clonotype was recovered from a man aged 25 to 40 in good health and CMV-seronegative.

In nucleotides, the sequence is TGTGCCAGCAGTTACATCCTCGGGGCAGATACGCAGTATTTT. This is translated as CASSYILGADTQYF. The chain was built from TRBV6-5 and TRBJ2-3; TRBD2 is a possible D gene, resting on 5 matching bases. CDR1 and CDR2 (MNHEY, SVGAGI) derive from the germline V gene. The germline ends are 10 bases apart after V is trimmed by 2 bases and J by 4 bases. From the cysteine through the phenylalanine, the CDR3 covers 14 amino acids. Of all the DNA, just the CDR3 is kept, 42 bases in frame from base 1.